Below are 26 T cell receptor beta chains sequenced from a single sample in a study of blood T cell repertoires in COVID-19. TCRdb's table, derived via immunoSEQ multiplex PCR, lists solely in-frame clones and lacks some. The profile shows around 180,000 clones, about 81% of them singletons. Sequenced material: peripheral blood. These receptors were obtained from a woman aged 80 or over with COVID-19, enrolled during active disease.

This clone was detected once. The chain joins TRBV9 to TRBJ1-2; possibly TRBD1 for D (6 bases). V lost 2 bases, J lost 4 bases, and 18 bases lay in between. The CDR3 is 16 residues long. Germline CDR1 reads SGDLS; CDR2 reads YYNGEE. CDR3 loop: CASSVTGSAAGYGYTF. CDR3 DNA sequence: TGTGCCAGCAGCGTGACAGGTTCCGCTGCTGGCTATGGCTACACCTTC.

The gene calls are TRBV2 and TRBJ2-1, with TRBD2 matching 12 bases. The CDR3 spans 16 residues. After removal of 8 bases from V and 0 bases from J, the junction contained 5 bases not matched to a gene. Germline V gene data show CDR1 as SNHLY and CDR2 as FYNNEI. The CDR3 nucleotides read TGTGCCAGCCTCGGACTAGCGGGGAGCTCCTACAATGAGCAGTTCTTC. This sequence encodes CASLGLAGSSYNEQFF.

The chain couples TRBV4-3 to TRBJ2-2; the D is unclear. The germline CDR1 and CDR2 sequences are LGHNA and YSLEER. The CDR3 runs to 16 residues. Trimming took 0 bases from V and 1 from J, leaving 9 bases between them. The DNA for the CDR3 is TGCGCCAGCAGCCAAGATCTTCCAGGGAACACCGGGGAGCTGTTTTTT. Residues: CASSQDLPGNTGELFF.

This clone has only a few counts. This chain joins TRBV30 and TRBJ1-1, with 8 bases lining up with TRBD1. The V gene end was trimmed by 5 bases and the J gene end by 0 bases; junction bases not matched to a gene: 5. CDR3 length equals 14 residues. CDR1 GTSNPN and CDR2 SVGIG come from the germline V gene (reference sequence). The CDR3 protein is CAWDRGTVNTEAFF. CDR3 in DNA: TGTGCCTGGGACAGGGGTACGGTGAACACTGAAGCTTTCTTT.

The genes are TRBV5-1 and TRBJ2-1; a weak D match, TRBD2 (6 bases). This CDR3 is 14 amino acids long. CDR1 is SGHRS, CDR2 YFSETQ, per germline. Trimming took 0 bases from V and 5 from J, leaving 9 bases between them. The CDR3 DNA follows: TGCGCCAGCAGCTTGGCGACTAGTAACAATGAGCAGTTCTTC. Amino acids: CASSLATSNNEQFF.

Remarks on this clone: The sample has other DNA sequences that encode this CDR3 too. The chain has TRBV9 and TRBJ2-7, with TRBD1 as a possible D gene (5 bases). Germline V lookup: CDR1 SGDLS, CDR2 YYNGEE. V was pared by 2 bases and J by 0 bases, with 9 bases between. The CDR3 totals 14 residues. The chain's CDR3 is CASSVLGDSYEQYF. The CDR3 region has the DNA TGTGCCAGCAGCGTCTTAGGGGACTCCTACGAGCAGTACTTC.

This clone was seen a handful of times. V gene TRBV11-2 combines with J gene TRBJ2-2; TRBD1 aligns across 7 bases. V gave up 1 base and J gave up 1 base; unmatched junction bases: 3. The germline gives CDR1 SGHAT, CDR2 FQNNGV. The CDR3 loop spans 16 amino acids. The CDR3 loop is CASSLVRTGNTGELFF. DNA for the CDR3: TGTGCCAGCAGCTTAGTCAGGACAGGGAACACCGGGGAGCTGTTTTTT.

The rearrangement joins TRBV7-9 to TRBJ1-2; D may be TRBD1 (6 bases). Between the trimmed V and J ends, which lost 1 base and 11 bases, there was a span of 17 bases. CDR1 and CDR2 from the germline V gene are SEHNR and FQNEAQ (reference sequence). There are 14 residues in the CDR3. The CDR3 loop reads CASSLGDTPMGYTF. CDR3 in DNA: TGTGCCAGCAGCTTAGGGGACACCCCGATGGGGTACACCTTC.

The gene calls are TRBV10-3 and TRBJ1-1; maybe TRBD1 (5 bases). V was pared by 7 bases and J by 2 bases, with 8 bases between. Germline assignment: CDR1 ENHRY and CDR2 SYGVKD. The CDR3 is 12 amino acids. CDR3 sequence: CAIKGENTEAFF. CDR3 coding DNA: TGTGCCATCAAAGGGGAAAACACTGAAGCTTTCTTT.

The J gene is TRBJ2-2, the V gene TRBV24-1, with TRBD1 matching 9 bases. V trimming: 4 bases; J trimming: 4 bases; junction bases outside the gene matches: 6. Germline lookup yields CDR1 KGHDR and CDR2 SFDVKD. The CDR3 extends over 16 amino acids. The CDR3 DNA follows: TGTGCCACCAGTGACACGGACAGGGGACTCACCGGGGAGCTGTTTTTT. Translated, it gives CATSDTDRGLTGELFF.

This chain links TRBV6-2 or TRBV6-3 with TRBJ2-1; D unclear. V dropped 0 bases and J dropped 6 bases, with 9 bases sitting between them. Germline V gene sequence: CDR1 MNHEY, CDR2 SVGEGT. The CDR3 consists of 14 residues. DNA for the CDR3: TGTGCCAGCAGTTACTCATACACCTTCAATGAGCAGTTCTTC. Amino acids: CASSYSYTFNEQFF.

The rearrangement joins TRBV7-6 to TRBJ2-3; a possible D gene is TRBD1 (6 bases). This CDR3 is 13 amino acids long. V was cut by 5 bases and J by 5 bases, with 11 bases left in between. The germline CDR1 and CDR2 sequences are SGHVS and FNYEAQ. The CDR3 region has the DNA TGTGCCAGCAGCATCTACAGGGAAGATACGCAGTATTTT. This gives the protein CASSIYREDTQYF. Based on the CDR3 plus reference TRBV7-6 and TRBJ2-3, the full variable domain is GAGVSQSPRYKVTKRGQDVALRCDPISGHVSLYWYRQALGQGPEFLTYFNYEAQQDKSGLPNDRFSAERPEGSISTLTIQRTEQRDSAMYRCASSIYREDTQYFGPGTRLTVL.

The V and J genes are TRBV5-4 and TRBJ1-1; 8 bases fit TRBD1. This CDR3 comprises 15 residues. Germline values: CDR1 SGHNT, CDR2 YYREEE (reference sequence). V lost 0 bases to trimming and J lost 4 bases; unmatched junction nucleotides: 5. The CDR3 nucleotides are TGTGCCAGCAGCTTGGGGCAGGGGGCAATCACTGAAGCTTTCTTT. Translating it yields CASSLGQGAITEAFF.

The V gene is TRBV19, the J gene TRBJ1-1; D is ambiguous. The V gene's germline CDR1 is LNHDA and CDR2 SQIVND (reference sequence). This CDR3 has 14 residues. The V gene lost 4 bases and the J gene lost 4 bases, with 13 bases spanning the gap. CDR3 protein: CASSNLVWSTEAFF. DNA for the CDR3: TGTGCCAGTAGTAACTTGGTGTGGAGCACTGAAGCTTTCTTT.

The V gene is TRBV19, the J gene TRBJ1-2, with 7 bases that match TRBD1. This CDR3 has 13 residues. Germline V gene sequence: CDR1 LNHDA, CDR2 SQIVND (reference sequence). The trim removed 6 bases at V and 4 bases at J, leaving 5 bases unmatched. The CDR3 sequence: CASSRGRSYGYTF. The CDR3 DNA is TGTGCCAGTAGCAGGGGGAGGTCCTATGGCTACACCTTC. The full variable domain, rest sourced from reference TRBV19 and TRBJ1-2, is DGGITQSPKYLFRKEGQNVTLSCEQNLNHDAMYWYRQDPGQGLRLIYYSQIVNDFQKGDIAEGYSVSREKKESFPLTVTSAQKNPTAFYLCASSRGRSYGYTFGSGTRLTVV.

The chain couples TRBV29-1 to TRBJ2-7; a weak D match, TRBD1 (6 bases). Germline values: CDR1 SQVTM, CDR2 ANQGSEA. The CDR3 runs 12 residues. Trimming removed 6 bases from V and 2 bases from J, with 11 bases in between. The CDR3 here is CSVPTGTYEQYF. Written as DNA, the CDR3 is TGCAGCGTCCCGACAGGCACCTACGAGCAGTACTTC.

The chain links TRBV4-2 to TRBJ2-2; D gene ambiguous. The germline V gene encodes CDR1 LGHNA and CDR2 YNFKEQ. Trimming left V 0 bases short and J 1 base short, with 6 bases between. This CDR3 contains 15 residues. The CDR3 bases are TGTGCCAGCAGCCAAGACTACGGGAACACCGGGGAGCTGTTTTTT. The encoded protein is CASSQDYGNTGELFF.

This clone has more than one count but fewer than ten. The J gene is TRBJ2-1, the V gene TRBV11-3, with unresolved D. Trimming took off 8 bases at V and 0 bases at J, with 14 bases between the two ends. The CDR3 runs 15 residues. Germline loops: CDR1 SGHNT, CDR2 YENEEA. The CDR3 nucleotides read TGTGCCAGCGCGCTCGAGGATTCCTCCTACAATGAGCAGTTCTTC. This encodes CASALEDSSYNEQFF.

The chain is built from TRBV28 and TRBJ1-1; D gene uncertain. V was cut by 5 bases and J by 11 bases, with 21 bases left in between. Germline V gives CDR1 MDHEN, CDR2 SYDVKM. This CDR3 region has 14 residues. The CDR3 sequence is CASSVERGPTWAFF. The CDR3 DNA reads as TGTGCCAGCAGTGTAGAACGGGGTCCAACTTGGGCTTTCTTT.

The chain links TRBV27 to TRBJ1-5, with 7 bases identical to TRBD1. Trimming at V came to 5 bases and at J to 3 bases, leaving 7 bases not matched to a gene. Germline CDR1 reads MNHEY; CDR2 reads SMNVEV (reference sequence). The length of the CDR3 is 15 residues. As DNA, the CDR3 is TGTGCCAGCAGTACGAACGGACAGGCCAATCAGCCCCAGCATTTT. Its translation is CASSTNGQANQPQHF.

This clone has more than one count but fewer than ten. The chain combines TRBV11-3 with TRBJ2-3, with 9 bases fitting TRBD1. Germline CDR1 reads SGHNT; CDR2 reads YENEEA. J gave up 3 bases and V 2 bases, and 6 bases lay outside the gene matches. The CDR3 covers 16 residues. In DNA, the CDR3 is TGTGCCAGCAGCTTATCTACAGGGGGCCTGACAGATACGCAGTATTTT. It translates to CASSLSTGGLTDTQYF.

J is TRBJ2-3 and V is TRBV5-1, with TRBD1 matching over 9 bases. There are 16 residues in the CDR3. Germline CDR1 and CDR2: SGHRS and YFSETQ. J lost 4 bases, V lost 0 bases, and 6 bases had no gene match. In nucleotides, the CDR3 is TGCGCCAGCAGCTTGGTAGGGGACAGGGATTCAGATACGCAGTATTTT. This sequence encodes CASSLVGDRDSDTQYF.

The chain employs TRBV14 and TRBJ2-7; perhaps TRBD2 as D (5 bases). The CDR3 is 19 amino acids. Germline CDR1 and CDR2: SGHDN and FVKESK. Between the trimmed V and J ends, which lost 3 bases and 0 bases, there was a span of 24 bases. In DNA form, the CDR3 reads TGTGCCAGCAGCCACCCTGAGGGTGGGCTAGGCCTCTCCTCCTACGAGCAGTACTTC. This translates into CASSHPEGGLGLSSYEQYF.

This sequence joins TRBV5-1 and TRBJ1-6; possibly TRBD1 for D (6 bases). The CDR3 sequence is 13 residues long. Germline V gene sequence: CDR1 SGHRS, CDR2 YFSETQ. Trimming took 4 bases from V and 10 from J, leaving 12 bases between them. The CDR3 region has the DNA TGCGCCAGCAGCCTGGGCGGGGGCTCACCCCTCCACTTT. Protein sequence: CASSLGGGSPLHF.

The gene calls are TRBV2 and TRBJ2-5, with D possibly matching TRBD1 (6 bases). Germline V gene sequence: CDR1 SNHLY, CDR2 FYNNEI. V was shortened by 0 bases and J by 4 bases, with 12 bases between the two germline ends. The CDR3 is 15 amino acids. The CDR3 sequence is CASSEARQAGETQYF. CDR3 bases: TGTGCCAGCAGTGAAGCTAGACAGGCTGGAGAGACCCAGTACTTC.

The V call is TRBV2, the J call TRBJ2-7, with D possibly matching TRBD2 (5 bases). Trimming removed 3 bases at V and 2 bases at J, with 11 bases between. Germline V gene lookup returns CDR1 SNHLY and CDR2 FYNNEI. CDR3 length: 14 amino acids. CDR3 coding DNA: TGTGCCAGCAGTGAGGCAGAGAGGGCCTACGAGCAGTACTTC. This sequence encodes CASSEAERAYEQYF.